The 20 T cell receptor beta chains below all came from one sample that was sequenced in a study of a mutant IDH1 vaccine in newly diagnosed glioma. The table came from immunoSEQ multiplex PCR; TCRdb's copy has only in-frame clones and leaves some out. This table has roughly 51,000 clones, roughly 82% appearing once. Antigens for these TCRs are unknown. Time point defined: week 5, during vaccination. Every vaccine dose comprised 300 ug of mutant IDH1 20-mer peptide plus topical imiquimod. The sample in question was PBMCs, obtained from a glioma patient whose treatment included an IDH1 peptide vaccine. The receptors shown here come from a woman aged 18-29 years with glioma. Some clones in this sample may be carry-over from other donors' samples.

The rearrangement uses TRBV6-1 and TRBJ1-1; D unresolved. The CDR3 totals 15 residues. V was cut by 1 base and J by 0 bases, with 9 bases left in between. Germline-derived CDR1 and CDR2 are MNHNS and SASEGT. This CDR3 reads CASSEDPGMNTEAFF. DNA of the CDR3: TGTGCCAGCAGTGAAGATCCCGGGATGAACACTGAAGCTTTCTTT.

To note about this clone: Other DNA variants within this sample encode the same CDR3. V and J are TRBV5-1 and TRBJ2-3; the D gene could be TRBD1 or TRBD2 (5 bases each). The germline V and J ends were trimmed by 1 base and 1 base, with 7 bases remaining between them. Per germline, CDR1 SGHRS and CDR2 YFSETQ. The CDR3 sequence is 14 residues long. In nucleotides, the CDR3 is TGCGCCAGCAGCTTGCGGGGACGCACAGATACGCAGTATTTT. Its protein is CASSLRGRTDTQYF.

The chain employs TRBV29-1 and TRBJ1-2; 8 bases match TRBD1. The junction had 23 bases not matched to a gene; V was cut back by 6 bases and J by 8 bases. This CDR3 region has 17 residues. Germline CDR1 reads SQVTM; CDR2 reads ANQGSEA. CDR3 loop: CSVGNSDRGRFGGGYTF. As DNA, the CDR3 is TGCAGCGTGGGTAACTCAGACAGGGGCCGCTTTGGGGGAGGCTACACCTTC.

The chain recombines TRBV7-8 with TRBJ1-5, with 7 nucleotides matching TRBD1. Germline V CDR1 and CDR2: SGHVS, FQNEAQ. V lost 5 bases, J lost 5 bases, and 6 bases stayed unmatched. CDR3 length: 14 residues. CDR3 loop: CASSPRTGDQPQHF. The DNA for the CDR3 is TGTGCCAGCAGCCCAAGAACAGGGGATCAGCCCCAGCATTTT.

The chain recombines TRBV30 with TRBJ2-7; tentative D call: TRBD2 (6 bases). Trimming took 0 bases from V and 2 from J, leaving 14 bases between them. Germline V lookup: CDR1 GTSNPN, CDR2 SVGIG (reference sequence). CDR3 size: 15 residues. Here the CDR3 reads CAWSVLGSVPYEQYF. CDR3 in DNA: TGTGCCTGGAGTGTACTCGGGAGCGTCCCCTACGAGCAGTACTTC.

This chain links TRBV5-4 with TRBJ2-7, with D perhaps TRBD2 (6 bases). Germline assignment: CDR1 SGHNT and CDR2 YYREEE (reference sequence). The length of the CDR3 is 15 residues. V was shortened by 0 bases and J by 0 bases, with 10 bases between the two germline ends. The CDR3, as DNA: TGTGCCAGCAGCTTGGTCGCCGGGAGCTCCTACGAGCAGTACTTC. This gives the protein CASSLVAGSSYEQYF. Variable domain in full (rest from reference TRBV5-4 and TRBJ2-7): ETGVTQSPTHLIKTRGQQVTLRCSSQSGHNTVSWYQQALGQGPQFIFQYYREEENGRGNFPPRFSGLQFPNYSSELNVNALELDDSALYLCASSLVAGSSYEQYFGPGTRLTVT.

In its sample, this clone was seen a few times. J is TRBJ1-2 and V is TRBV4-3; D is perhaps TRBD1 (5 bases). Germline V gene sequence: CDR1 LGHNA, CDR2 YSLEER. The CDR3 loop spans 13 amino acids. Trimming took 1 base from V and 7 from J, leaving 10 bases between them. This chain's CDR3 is CASSQGRVGGYTF. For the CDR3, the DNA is TGCGCCAGCAGCCAAGGCAGGGTGGGTGGCTACACCTTC.

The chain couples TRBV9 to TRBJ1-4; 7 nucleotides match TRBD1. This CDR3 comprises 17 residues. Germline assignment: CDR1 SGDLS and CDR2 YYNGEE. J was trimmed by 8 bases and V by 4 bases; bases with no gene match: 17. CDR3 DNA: TGTGCCAGCAGCCTAGGGGGATCCCGAACCAGGGGGGAAAAACTGTTTTTT. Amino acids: CASSLGGSRTRGEKLFF.

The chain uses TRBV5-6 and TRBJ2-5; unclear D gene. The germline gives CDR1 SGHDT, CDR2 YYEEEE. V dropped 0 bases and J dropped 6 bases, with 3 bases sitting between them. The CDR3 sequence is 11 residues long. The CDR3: CASSLAQTQYF. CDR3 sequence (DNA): TGTGCCAGCAGCTTGGCTCAGACCCAGTACTTC. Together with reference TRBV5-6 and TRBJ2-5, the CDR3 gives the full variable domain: DAGVTQSPTHLIKTRGQQVTLRCSPKSGHDTVSWYQQALGQGPQFIFQYYEEEERQRGNFPDRFSGHQFPNYSSELNVNALLLGDSALYLCASSLAQTQYFGPGTRLLVL.

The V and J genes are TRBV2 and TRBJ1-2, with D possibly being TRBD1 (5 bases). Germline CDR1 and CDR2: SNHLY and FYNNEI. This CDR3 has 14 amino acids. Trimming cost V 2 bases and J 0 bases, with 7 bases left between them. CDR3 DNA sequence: TGTGCCAGCAGTGAAAAGGGGACTAACTATGGCTACACCTTC. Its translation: CASSEKGTNYGYTF.

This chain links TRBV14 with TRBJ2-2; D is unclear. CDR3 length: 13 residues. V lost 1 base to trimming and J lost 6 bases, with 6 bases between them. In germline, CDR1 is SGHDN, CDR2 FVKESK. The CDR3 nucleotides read TGTGCCAGCAGCCAAGGAGTACCCGGGGAGCTGTTTTTT. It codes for CASSQGVPGELFF.

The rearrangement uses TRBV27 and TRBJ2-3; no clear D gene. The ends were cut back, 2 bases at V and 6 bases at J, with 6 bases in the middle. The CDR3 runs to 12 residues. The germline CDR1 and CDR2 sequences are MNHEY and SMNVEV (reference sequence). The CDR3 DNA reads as TGTGCCAGCAGTTTAAAATCCGATACGCAGTATTTT. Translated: CASSLKSDTQYF.

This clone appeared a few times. CDR3 region: CASYDRGLSGELFF. DNA of the CDR3: TGTGCCAGTTACGACAGGGGCCTTTCCGGGGAGCTGTTTTTT. The chain recombines TRBV6-1 with TRBJ2-2, with 8 bases matching TRBD1. The CDR3 totals 14 residues. The germline V gene has CDR1 MNHNS and CDR2 SASEGT. V lost 9 bases, J lost 6 bases, and 9 bases stayed unmatched.

The CDR3 coding sequence is TGTGCCAGCAGCTTGGGGTACCGGGACAGGGTGTTAACTGAAGCTTTCTTT. Protein: CASSLGYRDRVLTEAFF. The chain carries TRBV5-5 and TRBJ1-1; 9 positions agree with TRBD1. There are 17 residues in the CDR3. Germline V gives CDR1 SGHKS, CDR2 YYEKEE (reference sequence). Trimming at V came to 0 bases and at J to 5 bases, leaving 11 bases not matched to a gene. The full variable domain, rest sourced from reference TRBV5-5 and TRBJ1-1, is DAGVTQSPTHLIKTRGQQVTLRCSPISGHKSVSWYQQVLGQGPQFIFQYYEKEERGRGNFPDRFSARQFPNYSSELNVNALLLGDSALYLCASSLGYRDRVLTEAFFGQGTRLTVV.

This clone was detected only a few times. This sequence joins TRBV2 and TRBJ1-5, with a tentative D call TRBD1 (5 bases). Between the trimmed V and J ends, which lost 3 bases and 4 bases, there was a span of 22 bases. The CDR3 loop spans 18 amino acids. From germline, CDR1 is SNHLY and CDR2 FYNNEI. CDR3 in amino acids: CASSDGAGWRIGNQPQHF. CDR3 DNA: TGTGCCAGCAGTGACGGGGCAGGGTGGAGGATAGGGAATCAGCCCCAGCATTTT.

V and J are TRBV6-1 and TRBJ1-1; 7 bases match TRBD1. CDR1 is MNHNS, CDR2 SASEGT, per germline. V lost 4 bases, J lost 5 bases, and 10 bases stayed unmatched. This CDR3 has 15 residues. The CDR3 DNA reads TGTGCCAGCAGTGCGTCGACAGGGTCGGTGACTGAAGCTTTCTTT. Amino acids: CASSASTGSVTEAFF.

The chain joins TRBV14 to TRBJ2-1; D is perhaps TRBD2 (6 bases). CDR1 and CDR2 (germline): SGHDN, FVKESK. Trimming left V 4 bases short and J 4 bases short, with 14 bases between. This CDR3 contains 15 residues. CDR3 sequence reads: CASSPYMLAYNEQFF. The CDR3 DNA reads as TGTGCCAGCAGCCCATATATGCTAGCGTACAATGAGCAGTTCTTC.

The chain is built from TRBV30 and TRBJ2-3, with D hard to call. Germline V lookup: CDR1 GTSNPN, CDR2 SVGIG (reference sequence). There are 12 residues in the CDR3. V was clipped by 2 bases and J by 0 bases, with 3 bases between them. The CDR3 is CAWSPSTDTQYF. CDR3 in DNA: TGTGCCTGGAGTCCTAGCACAGATACGCAGTATTTT. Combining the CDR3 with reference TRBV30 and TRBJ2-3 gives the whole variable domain SQTIHQWPATLVQPVGSPLSLECTVEGTSNPNLYWYRQAAGRGLQLLFYSVGIGQISSEVPQNLSASRPQDRQFILSSKKLLLSDSGFYLCAWSPSTDTQYFGPGTRLTVL.

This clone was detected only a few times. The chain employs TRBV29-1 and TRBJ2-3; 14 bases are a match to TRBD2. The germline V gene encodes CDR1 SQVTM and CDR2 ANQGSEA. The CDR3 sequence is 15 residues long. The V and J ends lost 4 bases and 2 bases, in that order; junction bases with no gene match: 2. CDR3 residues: CSVVGLAGATDTQYF. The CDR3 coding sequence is TGCAGCGTTGTGGGACTAGCGGGGGCCACAGATACGCAGTATTTT.

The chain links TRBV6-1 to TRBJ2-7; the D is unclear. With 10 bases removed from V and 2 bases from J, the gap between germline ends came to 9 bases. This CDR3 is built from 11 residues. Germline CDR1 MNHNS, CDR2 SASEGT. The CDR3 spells CANLPTYEQYF. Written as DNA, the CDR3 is TGTGCCAACCTGCCTACCTACGAGCAGTACTTC.